One sample yielded the 14 T cell receptor beta chains listed below, sequenced in a study of blood T cell repertoires in COVID-19. TCRdb keeps only in-frame clones here, not all; method: immunoSEQ multiplex PCR. The top ten clones hold approximately 4.5% of a sample with 35,000 to 40,000 clones, about 85% of them seen once. The material sequenced was peripheral blood. These receptors all come from a man between 60 and 70 years old with COVID-19, enrolled during active disease.

This chain joins TRBV27 and TRBJ2-7, with TRBD2 matching over 8 bases. The CDR3 has 14 amino acids. Germline V CDR1 and CDR2: MNHEY, SMNVEV (reference sequence). J lost 4 bases, V lost 3 bases, and 5 bases had no gene match. The CDR3 protein is CASSLGTRVYEQYF. In nucleotides, the CDR3 is TGTGCCAGCAGTTTGGGGACTAGGGTTTACGAGCAGTACTTC.

J is TRBJ2-2 and V is TRBV28, with D uncertain. CDR3 length: 13 residues. The V gene's germline CDR1 is MDHEN and CDR2 SYDVKM. Trimming cost V 8 bases and J 6 bases, with 13 bases left between them. Here the CDR3 DNA reads TGTGCCAGCCTTGGCCAAACCCCCGGGGAGCTGTTTTTT. Translating it yields CASLGQTPGELFF.

The chain is built from TRBV6-2 or TRBV6-3 and TRBJ1-1, with TRBD1 as a possible D gene (6 bases). The CDR3 is 13 amino acids. Trimming took 2 bases from V and 8 from J, leaving 12 bases between them. The germline V gene has CDR1 MNHEY and CDR2 SVGEGT. The CDR3 region has the DNA TGTGCCAGCAGTTACAGGGGGGGAACCGAAGCTTTCTTT. This gives the protein CASSYRGGTEAFF.

The chain combines TRBV5-6 with TRBJ2-1, with 8 positions matching TRBD2. The CDR3 length is 15 residues. J lost 9 bases, V lost 3 bases, and 11 bases had no gene match. The germline gives CDR1 SGHDT, CDR2 YYEEEE. The CDR3 reads CASSSPGLVDTEQFF. The CDR3 nucleotides are TGTGCCAGCAGCTCTCCGGGACTAGTCGATACTGAGCAGTTCTTC.

This clone has only one observation. This chain connects TRBV7-9 to TRBJ2-5; the match to TRBD2 covers 7 bases. V gave up 2 bases and J gave up 5 bases; unmatched junction bases: 5. From germline, CDR1 is SEHNR and CDR2 FQNEAQ (reference sequence). This CDR3 has 14 residues. The CDR3 bases are TGTGCCAGCAGCTTAAGCCGGGGAGGGGAGACCCAGTACTTC. Protein sequence: CASSLSRGGETQYF.

The chain carries TRBV14 and TRBJ1-1; TRBD1 matches 7 bases. Germline V gene sequence: CDR1 SGHDN, CDR2 FVKESK. V trimming: 0 bases; J trimming: 5 bases; junction bases outside the gene matches: 9. The CDR3 is 16 residues long. The CDR3 bases are TGTGCCAGCAGCCAAGATAGTTACAGGGGAGTTACTGAAGCTTTCTTT. It encodes CASSQDSYRGVTEAFF.

This clone came up a few times. The gene calls are TRBV24-1 and TRBJ1-5; tentative D call: TRBD1 (6 bases). The CDR3 runs to 13 residues. Germline V gene sequence: CDR1 KGHDR, CDR2 SFDVKD. Deletions cut 4 bases from V and 5 bases from J, with 8 bases between. Written as DNA, the CDR3 is TGTGCCACCAGTGAGGCAGGGGATCAGCCCCAGCATTTT. Its translation is CATSEAGDQPQHF.

V is TRBV29-1 and J is TRBJ2-5, with D maybe TRBD2 (6 bases). From germline, CDR1 is SQVTM and CDR2 ANQGSEA. The CDR3 consists of 13 residues. Trimming shortened V by 0 bases and J by 7 bases, and 12 bases separated the two germline ends. This CDR3 reads CSVEERRESTQYF. The CDR3 coding sequence is TGCAGCGTTGAAGAAAGGAGGGAGTCGACCCAGTACTTC.

This chain connects TRBV30 to TRBJ1-5; D may be TRBD1 (6 bases). The V end was cut by 3 bases, the J end by 5 bases, with 11 bases between. CDR3 length equals 13 residues. From germline, CDR1 is GTSNPN and CDR2 SVGIG (reference sequence). Written as DNA, the CDR3 is TGTGCCTGGAGCCAAAACAGGGATCAGCCCCAGCATTTT. Translating it yields CAWSQNRDQPQHF.

This chain uses TRBV7-3 with TRBJ2-7; TRBD1 matches at 9 bases. CDR3 length equals 23 residues. Germline CDR1 SGHTA, CDR2 FQGTGA. After removal of 1 base from V and 2 bases from J, the junction contained 27 bases not matched to a gene. The CDR3 reads CASSLIEGGDRDRAGCRTYEQYF. In DNA, the CDR3 is TGTGCCAGCAGCTTAATCGAGGGGGGGGACCGGGACAGGGCCGGGTGTCGGACCTACGAGCAGTACTTC. The variable domain in full, completed from reference TRBV7-3 and TRBJ2-7, reads GAGVSQTPSNKVTEKGKYVELRCDPISGHTALYWYRQSLGQGPEFLIYFQGTGAADDSGLPNDRFFAVRPEGSVSTLKIQRTERGDSAVYLCASSLIEGGDRDRAGCRTYEQYFGPGTRLTVT.

This clone was detected only a few times. In the same sample, other DNA sequences code for this CDR3. The J gene is TRBJ2-7, the V gene TRBV3-1 (or the pseudogene TRBV3-2); 9 bases agree with TRBD1. V gave up 0 bases and J gave up 3 bases; unmatched junction bases: 0. CDR3 length: 14 residues. The V gene's germline CDR1 is LGHDT and CDR2 YNNKEL (reference sequence). The CDR3 spells CASSQEGQGYEQYF. The CDR3 DNA follows: TGTGCCAGCAGCCAAGAGGGACAGGGCTACGAGCAGTACTTC.

J is TRBJ1-3 and V is TRBV5-1; the D is unclear. The CDR3 has 13 amino acids. Germline CDR1 reads SGHRS; CDR2 reads YFSETQ. Trimming removed 0 bases from V and 11 bases from J, with 12 bases in between. The CDR3 protein is CASSLAGVSAIYF. The CDR3 DNA sequence: TGCGCCAGCAGCTTGGCCGGGGTGTCTGCCATATATTTT.

The chain carries TRBV10-2 and TRBJ1-2; 9 bases are a match to TRBD1. J lost 4 bases, V lost 6 bases, and 9 bases had no gene match. Germline CDR1 and CDR2: WSHSY and SAAADI. CDR3 length: 15 residues. The CDR3 reads CASSLTGGSVYGYTF. The CDR3 nucleotides are TGCGCCAGCAGCTTAACAGGGGGCTCGGTCTATGGCTACACCTTC.

The chain recombines TRBV6-5 with TRBJ2-1; no definite D call. V lost 8 bases to trimming and J lost 0 bases, with 11 bases between them. Germline CDR1 MNHEY, CDR2 SVGAGI. There are 14 residues in the CDR3. Here the CDR3 reads CASSEQSSYNEQFF. The CDR3 DNA follows: TGTGCCAGCTCGGAACAGAGCTCCTACAATGAGCAGTTCTTC.